A single sample is the source of the 9 T cell receptor beta chains below, sequenced in a study of graft-versus-host responses after intestinal transplantation. Method: immunoSEQ multiplex PCR; TCRdb's copy keeps in-frame clones and lacks some. The sample records around 110,000 clones, 90% being singletons. Antigens for these TCRs are unknown. The starting material was unstimulated CD4+ T cells sorted from spleen or lymph node cells, obtained before intestinal transplant. Receptors originate from a human donor who received an intestinal transplant.

DNA of the CDR3: TGTGCCAGCAGTGACGGCGGGGGATCCTATAATTCACCCCTCCACTTT. This sequence encodes CASSDGGGSYNSPLHF. The chain links TRBV2 to TRBJ1-6, with D maybe TRBD1 (5 bases). Germline lookup yields CDR1 SNHLY and CDR2 FYNNEI. This CDR3 spans 16 amino acids. The V gene lost 3 bases and the J gene lost 1 base, with 10 bases spanning the gap.

The chain carries TRBV5-1 and TRBJ2-5, with TRBD2 matching over 7 bases. This CDR3 spans 16 amino acids. CDR1 and CDR2 (germline): SGHRS, YFSETQ. Unmatched junction bases numbered 9, after V lost 0 bases and J lost 4 bases. CDR3 nucleotide sequence: TGCGCCAGCAGCTTGGGCCGGGCGGGGGAGGCAGAGACCCAGTACTTC. This sequence encodes CASSLGRAGEAETQYF. Using reference TRBV5-1 and TRBJ2-5 for the parts outside the CDR3, the full variable domain is KAGVTQTPRYLIKTRGQQVTLSCSPISGHRSVSWYQQTPGQGLQFLFEYFSETQRNKGNFPGRFSGRQFSNSRSEMNVSTLELGDSALYLCASSLGRAGEAETQYFGPGTRLLVL.

The chain is built from TRBV2 and TRBJ1-3; D ambiguous. CDR1 SNHLY and CDR2 FYNNEI come from the germline V gene. V was pared by 6 bases and J by 3 bases, with 9 bases between. CDR3 size: 13 residues. CDR3 residues: CASRGSGGNTIYF. The CDR3 DNA sequence: TGTGCCAGCAGGGGGAGCGGTGGAAACACCATATATTTT.

The J gene is TRBJ1-2, the V gene TRBV7-2; D gene unclear. Germline CDR1 and CDR2: SGHTA and FQGNSA. The CDR3 contains 13 residues. Trimming pared 4 bases from V and 5 bases from J, leaving 11 bases between. This chain's CDR3 is CASSSQVKYGYTF. Here the CDR3 DNA reads TGTGCCAGCAGCTCACAAGTGAAGTATGGCTACACCTTC.

The V gene is TRBV7-2, the J gene TRBJ2-3, with a tentative D call TRBD2 (6 bases). V lost 6 bases and J lost 6, with 13 bases in between. The CDR3 runs to 13 residues. From germline, CDR1 is SGHTA and CDR2 FQGNSA. The CDR3 sequence: CASRERVGDTQYF. CDR3 bases: TGTGCCAGCAGAGAGCGGGTGGGGGATACGCAGTATTTT.

The chain recombines TRBV18 with TRBJ1-1, with a possible D match to TRBD1 (6 bases). This CDR3 has 15 amino acids. Germline CDR1 reads KGHSH; CDR2 reads LQKENI. Trimming took 3 bases from V and 0 from J, leaving 11 bases between them. The CDR3 DNA reads TGTGCCAGCTCACCCCAGGACAGCATGAACACTGAAGCTTTCTTT. It translates to CASSPQDSMNTEAFF.

The chain uses TRBV19 and TRBJ2-4; tentatively, D is TRBD2 (6 bases). The CDR3 contains 13 residues. Trimming shortened V by 6 bases and J by 11 bases, and 17 bases separated the two germline ends. Germline V gene sequence: CDR1 LNHDA, CDR2 SQIVND (reference sequence). CDR3 bases: TGTGCCAGTAGGCCCGGGACTGCCCATCTTCAGTACTTC. This sequence encodes CASRPGTAHLQYF.

The chain links TRBV5-6 to TRBJ2-6; D unresolved. The CDR3 is made up of 15 amino acids. Germline V gene data show CDR1 as SGHDT and CDR2 as YYEEEE. Trimming left V 3 bases short and J 0 bases short, with 7 bases between. This chain's CDR3 is CASSSLDSGANVLTF. The DNA of the CDR3 is TGTGCCAGCAGCTCCTTAGACTCTGGGGCCAACGTCCTGACTTTC.

A single count supports this clone. This chain joins TRBV9 and TRBJ2-1; 9 bases are shared with TRBD1. J lost 9 bases, V lost 3 bases, and 10 bases had no gene match. CDR1 and CDR2 from the germline V gene are SGDLS and YYNGEE. This CDR3 is built from 15 residues. The CDR3 region is CASSGGQGGTGEQFF. The CDR3 DNA reads as TGTGCCAGCAGCGGGGGACAGGGTGGGACTGGTGAGCAGTTCTTC.